This T cell receptor (beta chain) came from a study of identical twins (dated by TCRdb to about 2016). About the investigation overall: The study deep-sequenced TCR alpha and beta repertoires from monozygotic twins, unrelated adults of various ages and cord blood to test whether fetal clonotypes persist. Replicate twin experiments were performed at different times using different library preparation protocols to rule out contamination. Here is what the overall study found, with its caveats: Because the same donors could not be followed over many years, the conclusions depended on cross-sectional statistical analysis. Out-of-frame TCR alpha sharing in monozygotic twins was systematically underestimated by recombination models, whereas sharing between unrelated individuals was in agreement with the recombination models. Excess twin sharing in beta out-of-frame sequences was weaker because fewer shared sequences lowered the signal-to-noise ratio. Invariant T cells such as MAIT and iNKT could partly confound zero-insertion analyses, although diverse VJ usage argued against such confounding for most clonotypes. Fewer insertions were carried by abundant cord blood beta clonotypes; a weaker similar trend was observed in young adult naive repertoires, while no such trend was observed in memory repertoires. Compared with coincidental sharing between unrelated individuals, out-of-frame TCR alpha sequences shared between twins had an excess of sequences with low generation probability.

The germline V and J ends show losses of 4 bases and 4 bases respectively, and no gene match explains 4 bases of the junction. From the cysteine through the phenylalanine, the CDR3 covers 13 amino acids. Of the read, only the CDR3 DNA is kept; its 39 bases are in frame from base 1. Reading the germline V gene gives CDR1 SGDLS and CDR2 YYNGEE. This clonotype was seen ten or more times. Its antigen is still unknown. There are no base qualities to consult, and no much larger clone falls within one base. Only healthy Caucasian donors were included. Three pairs of female monozygotic twins, all aged 18 to 29 years, were included in the twin cohort. Peripheral blood mononuclear cells were used as the source from which RNA for TCR libraries was isolated. The library was built by means of 5' RACE. Sequencing took place on an Illumina HiSeq 2000. A universal primer binding site was introduced by template switching, and a unique molecular identifier was present in the final cDNA, enabling accurate counting of TCR cDNA molecules. Specific primers in the conserved constant-segment region were used to synthesize first-strand cDNA for TCR alpha and beta chains. Each cDNA library was double barcoded, with a SMART-Mk sample barcode plus Illumina barcodes, to control for contamination. Two successive PCR steps introduced TruSeq adapter sequences along with Illumina sample barcodes. The Illumina HiSeq platform was used with custom primers to sequence TCR alpha and beta cDNA libraries. As for how the authors treated the data: Unique molecular identifiers were extracted from raw reads with MiGEC, and CDR3 positions were determined with MiXCR. Recombination models were inferred per individual with the repgenHMM and IGoR tools using an EM algorithm. Shared clonotypes were analyzed with the tcR package in R, and sharing was normalized by the product of cloneset sizes. To study raw recombination free of thymic and clonal selection effects, out-of-frame nonproductive sequences were analyzed. The public sequencing data were trimmed at Q25 with fastp and processed into clonotypes with MiXCR by TCRdb, which kept only in-frame beta chains. Each CDR3 protein gets just one entry, which takes the most common genes and DNA from the rows behind it. The V and J calls were determined by TCRdb, not by the authors. Across this sample there are a few hundred thousand distinct CDR3 sequences, with nearly 10% seen only once. Jointly, the top ten make up around 3.2% of the sample.

These data also featured in a second study, about yellow fever vaccine responses in identical twins. As the second study states: According to the authors, in identical twins the way T cells responded to vaccination appeared partly convergent and partly personalized. The study precisely tracked vaccine-responding T cell clones in identical twins.

The TCR comes from a woman aged 18-29 years in good health. Here the chain combines TRBV9 and TRBJ2-5, with TRBD2 identical over 7 junction bases. The sample comprised PBMCs. CDR3 reads: CASSTGGGETQYF. The DNA sequence reads TGTGCCAGCAGCACGGGGGGTGGAGAGACCCAGTACTTC.